This T cell receptor beta chain appears in the sequencing data of a study of early T cells in non-severe SARS-CoV-2 infection (dated by TCRdb to the early 2020s). About the full investigation: Because TCR sequencing relied on bulk RNA taken from unsorted whole blood, pairing of alpha and beta chains was not possible. The paper as a whole reports these results and caveats: VDJdb matching was skewed toward anti-spike CD8 responses, so virus-specific expansions were likely underestimated and private and CD4 specificities were missed.

The library was prepared using 5' RACE. Instrument on record: NextSeq 500. The TCR library protocol attached unique molecular identifiers to individual cDNA molecules to correct for sequencing error and PCR bias. Both TCR alpha and beta chains were sequenced, and tight co-correlation was observed between alpha and beta sequence abundances in each sample. Per the authors' processing: Decombinator V4 was used to annotate the V gene, J gene and CDR3 of the TCR sequences. Expanded TCRs were defined as changing significantly between any two time points under a Poisson model with p below 0.0001. TCR abundances were normalised to the total number of TCRs sequenced per sample and expressed as counts per million. TRAV1-2 paired with TRAJ12, TRAJ20 or TRAJ33 defined MAIT TCRs, while TRAV10 paired with TRAJ18 defined iNKT TCRs. VDJdb, accessed 1 November 2021, was searched for CMV, EBV and SARS-CoV-2 annotated TCRs, excluding TCRs annotated for multiple antigens. Through fastp at Q25 and MiXCR, TCRdb rebuilt clones from the public reads, retaining in-frame beta chains. Each CDR3 protein gets just one entry, which takes the most common genes and DNA from the rows behind it. TCRdb, rather than the study authors, made the V and J calls. Counted in this sample were roughly 38,000 distinct CDR3 sequences; approximately 5.8% of them appeared once. The ten most abundant clones make up 7.6% of the sample.

Reading from cysteine to phenylalanine, the CDR3 counts 17 amino acids. The DNA shown is the 51-base CDR3, in frame from base 1. CDR1 and CDR2 are drawn from the germline V gene: MNHNS, SASEGT. Relative to germline, V is 2 bases shorter and J is 3 bases shorter, with 16 bases between their ends. This clonotype was picked up many times. It lacks a known antigen. No base qualities exist here, and no much larger clone lies one base off it. This was a case-control study nested in a cohort of healthcare workers in London, UK, who had nasopharyngeal swab PCR tests and blood samples taken every week. Healthcare workers were enrolled in the week of the UK lockdown, from 23 to 31 March 2020, and were followed every week for up to roughly 16 weeks.

This TCR was recovered from an adult who was a healthcare worker with PCR-confirmed SARS-CoV-2 infection or an uninfected control (not recorded which). The sequenced sample was whole blood. The chain uses TRBV6-1 and TRBJ1-4, with TRBD1 tentatively as D gene (5 bases match). The DNA sequence follows: TGTGCCAGCAGTGAATGGGGGGGAAGGGAACCTAATGAAAAACTGTTTTTT. Translated, this gives CASSEWGGREPNEKLFF.